One TCR beta chain is described in this entry. The antigen is not known. Samples: about 28 days before transplant, then days 30, 100 and 180 after. The sample comes from a study of T cell clonotyping in hematopoietic cell transplantation. Notes on the study in general: Recipient TCR diversity dropped after transplant; expanded clonotypes rose from day 30 to 180. Few recipient clonotypes overlapped donors; over 95% were de novo at given depth.

Here immunoSEQ multiplex PCR was the method, and the copy in TCRdb shows in-frame clones only, minus some. Of 15,000 to 20,000 clones listed, 61% are singletons. The starting material was PBMCs, obtained 30 days after allogeneic stem cell transplant. The sequence was collected from a male patient in his fifties who had an allogeneic stem cell transplant from an unrelated donor, so T cells may come from the graft donor. Some clones in this sample may be carry-over from other donors' samples.

The CDR3 coding sequence is TGCGCCACTTCGACTAGCGGGAGAGTCTACGAGCAGTACTTC. This sequence encodes CATSTSGRVYEQYF. The chain combines TRBV10-1 with TRBJ2-7; 12 nucleotides line up with TRBD2. Germline V gene sequence: CDR1 WNHNN, CDR2 SYGVQD (reference sequence). V shed 10 bases, J shed 3 bases, and the junction held 7 bases outside the gene matches. The CDR3 spans 14 residues.